These 17 T cell receptor beta chains came from one sample sequenced in a study of blood T cell repertoires in COVID-19. Generated by immunoSEQ multiplex PCR, the TCRdb table keeps only in-frame clones and is missing some. The sample contains 88,000 or so clones, about 86% of which appear only once. Input material: peripheral blood. The receptors stem from a man in his 60s with acute or convalescent COVID-19.

The rearrangement joins TRBV12-1 to TRBJ1-2; the table's D call of TRBD1 was not tested on the DNA. TRBV12-1 is given as a pseudogene. This CDR3 has 11 residues. CDR3 bases: TGTGCCAGCAGCTCACGGACAGGTCTCATCTTC. This encodes CASSSRTGLIF.

The chain couples TRBV13 to TRBJ2-3; tentatively, D is TRBD2 (6 bases). The ends were cut back, 2 bases at V and 2 bases at J, with 26 bases in the middle. Germline CDR1 PRHDT, CDR2 FYEKMQ (reference sequence). The CDR3 consists of 20 residues. CDR3 coding DNA: TGTGCCAGCAGCTTAAATCTGGCGGGGATTGACTCCTATAACACAGATACGCAGTATTTT. Protein sequence: CASSLNLAGIDSYNTDTQYF. Using reference TRBV13 and TRBJ2-3 for the parts outside the CDR3, the full variable domain is AAGVIQSPRHLIKEKRETATLKCYPIPRHDTVYWYQQGPGQDPQFLISFYEKMQSDKGSIPDRFSAQQFSDYHSELNMSSLELGDSALYFCASSLNLAGIDSYNTDTQYFGPGTRLTVL.

This clone was counted between two and nine times. V gene TRBV6-4 combines with J gene TRBJ2-7, with D possibly being TRBD1 (5 bases). Trimming removed 8 bases from V and 0 bases from J, with 17 bases in between. Germline CDR1 is MRHNA and CDR2 is SNTAGT. There are 15 residues in the CDR3. The CDR3 here is CASWPGIAVSYEQYF. The CDR3 bases are TGTGCCAGCTGGCCAGGGATTGCGGTCTCCTACGAGCAGTACTTC.

The chain links TRBV6-2 or TRBV6-3 to TRBJ1-2; 7 bases line up with TRBD1. Germline V CDR1 and CDR2: MNHEY, SVGEGT. The length of the CDR3 is 13 residues. V was pared by 6 bases and J by 6 bases, with 7 bases of the junction left unmatched. The CDR3 coding sequence is TGTGCCAGCAGCTTGACAGGGTTGGATGGCTACACCTTC. This codes for CASSLTGLDGYTF.

The chain uses TRBV7-6 and TRBJ2-3, with TRBD2 matching 7 bases. Unmatched junction bases numbered 4, after V lost 2 bases and J lost 2 bases. The CDR3 extends over 15 amino acids. Germline V gene sequence: CDR1 SGHVS, CDR2 FNYEAQ. The CDR3 DNA is TGTGCCAGCAGCTTAAGCGGGGCGAACACAGATACGCAGTATTTT. Residues: CASSLSGANTDTQYF.

Comments on this clone: The junction shows a germline mismatch at one end, possibly a read error. This chain joins TRBV18 and TRBJ2-1, with no clear D. Germline V gene data show CDR1 as KGHSH and CDR2 as LQKENI. The length of the CDR3 is 15 residues. The DNA of the CDR3 is TGTGCCAGCTCCCCACCCGAGGAATTTATCAATGAGCAGTTCTTC. This codes for CASSPPEEFINEQFF.

V is TRBV4-2 and J is TRBJ2-1; unclear D gene. Germline values: CDR1 LGHNA, CDR2 YNFKEQ. The CDR3 consists of 15 residues. V gave up 1 base and J gave up 2 bases, with 9 bases separating them. CDR3 nucleotides: TGTGCCAGCAGCCAAGTGGGCGACCCCTACAATGAGCAGTTCTTC. Protein product: CASSQVGDPYNEQFF.

The chain combines TRBV4-3 with TRBJ1-2; no firm D call. V was shortened by 1 base and J by 2 bases, with 8 bases between the two germline ends. This CDR3 comprises 14 residues. From germline, CDR1 is LGHNA and CDR2 YSLEER. The CDR3 loop is CASSQAHKNYGYTF. The CDR3 bases are TGCGCCAGCAGCCAAGCTCACAAAAACTATGGCTACACCTTC.

The chain couples TRBV5-4 to TRBJ2-5, with 12 bases lining up with TRBD2. The V gene end was trimmed by 7 bases and the J gene end by 0 bases; junction bases not matched to a gene: 19. This CDR3 has 20 residues. Germline CDR1 and CDR2: SGHNT and YYREEE (reference sequence). The CDR3 region is CASSNQATSGSVSYQETQYF. CDR3 DNA: TGTGCCAGCTCTAATCAGGCGACTAGCGGGAGTGTTTCGTACCAAGAGACCCAGTACTTC. The full variable domain, its missing parts supplied by reference TRBV5-4 and TRBJ2-5, is ETGVTQSPTHLIKTRGQQVTLRCSSQSGHNTVSWYQQALGQGPQFIFQYYREEENGRGNFPPRFSGLQFPNYSSELNVNALELDDSALYLCASSNQATSGSVSYQETQYFGPGTRLLVL.

The CDR3, as DNA: TGCGCCAGCAGCATGGACAGTCTCTCTGGAAACACCATATATTTT. Translated: CASSMDSLSGNTIYF. The gene calls are TRBV5-1 and TRBJ1-3; possible D gene TRBD1, 6 bases. Germline V gene lookup returns CDR1 SGHRS and CDR2 YFSETQ. This CDR3 spans 15 amino acids. Trimming took off 4 bases at V and 0 bases at J, with 11 bases between the two ends.

The chain is built from TRBV7-2 and TRBJ2-7; TRBD2 matches at 12 bases. The V gene's germline CDR1 is SGHTA and CDR2 FQGNSA. The CDR3 totals 15 residues. With 4 bases clipped from V and 3 bases from J, the junction kept 4 bases outside the gene matches. The CDR3 is CASSWGTSGYYEQYF. In DNA form, the CDR3 reads TGTGCCAGCAGCTGGGGGACTAGCGGGTACTACGAGCAGTACTTC.

The chain recombines TRBV2 with TRBJ1-1, with TRBD1 as a possible D gene (5 bases). V lost 4 bases to trimming and J lost 6 bases, with 21 bases between them. The CDR3 loop spans 16 amino acids. Germline values: CDR1 SNHLY, CDR2 FYNNEI. Here the CDR3 DNA reads TGTGCCAGCAGTGTCGGGGGGGAGATTATATCCGCTGAAGCTTTCTTT. It translates to CASSVGGEIISAEAFF.

This rearrangement joins TRBV7-9 to TRBJ2-1; D is possibly TRBD2 (5 bases). V was cut by 5 bases and J by 0 bases, with 11 bases left in between. This CDR3 is built from 15 residues. The V gene's germline CDR1 is SEHNR and CDR2 FQNEAQ (reference sequence). CDR3 sequence (DNA): TGTGCCAGCAGCCTGGCGGGTCTCTCCTACAATGAGCAGTTCTTC. Encoded protein: CASSLAGLSYNEQFF.

Worth noting for this clone: Distinct nucleotide sequences in the sample also encode this CDR3. The V gene is TRBV5-1, the J gene TRBJ2-1; 7 nucleotides match TRBD1. Germline CDR1 SGHRS, CDR2 YFSETQ. The CDR3 is made up of 15 amino acids. V trimming: 1 base; J trimming: 0 bases; junction bases outside the gene matches: 1. The CDR3 loop is CASSLRDSSYNEQFF. CDR3 nucleotide sequence: TGCGCCAGCAGCTTGCGGGACAGCTCCTACAATGAGCAGTTCTTC.

The chain recombines TRBV27 with TRBJ2-1; 14 positions agree with TRBD2. This CDR3 contains 16 residues. Germline lookup yields CDR1 MNHEY and CDR2 SMNVEV (reference sequence). J gave up 7 bases and V 5 bases, and 7 bases lay outside the gene matches. CDR3 amino acids: CASSPGTSGSSNEQFF. The CDR3 DNA reads as TGTGCCAGCAGTCCAGGGACTAGCGGGAGTTCTAATGAGCAGTTCTTC.

The chain couples TRBV9 to TRBJ1-2; D is unclear. The CDR3 contains 13 residues. The germline V and J ends were trimmed by 4 bases and 4 bases, with 11 bases remaining between them. From germline, CDR1 is SGDLS and CDR2 YYNGEE. CDR3 sequence reads: CASSPMRVYGYTF. The DNA of the CDR3 is TGTGCCAGCAGCCCTATGAGGGTCTATGGCTACACCTTC.

The chain recombines TRBV2 with TRBJ1-1; D is uncertain. V was pared by 6 bases and J by 5 bases, with 10 bases between. CDR1 and CDR2 (germline): SNHLY, FYNNEI. There are 12 residues in the CDR3. The CDR3 reads CASRKYGTEAFF. Here the CDR3 DNA reads TGTGCCAGCAGAAAGTACGGTACTGAAGCTTTCTTT. Together with reference TRBV2 and TRBJ1-1, the CDR3 gives the full variable domain: EPEVTQTPSHQVTQMGQEVILRCVPISNHLYFYWYRQILGQKVEFLVSFYNNEISEKSEIFDDQFSVERPDGSNFTLKIRSTKLEDSAMYFCASRKYGTEAFFGQGTRLTVV.